Listed below are T cell receptor beta chains from one sample, sequenced in a study of shared clonotypes between healthy human individuals. Measured with immunoSEQ multiplex PCR; TCRdb has only the in-frame clones, and not every one. The table includes around 1.5 million clones, 95% to 99% detected once. Sequencing was carried out using naive CD4+ T cells sorted from blood. The receptors shown here come from a man in his thirties or forties in good health. CDR3s include the opening cysteine and the closing phenylalanine or tryptophan. The D gene is left open where the match is weak. Not every row has a clone size; where given, it reads once, few, many or a size class.

V gene	clone size	J gene	D gene	CDR3 protein	CDR3 DNA
TRBV7-8	.	TRBJ2-7	TRBD2	CASSLVLADSYEQYF	TGTGCCAGCAGCTTAGTACTAGCGGATTCCTACGAGCAGTACTTC
TRBV7-9	.	TRBJ2-7	TRBD2	CASSLAGGSPIYEQYF	TGTGCCAGCAGCTTAGCCGGCGGGAGCCCCATCTACGAGCAGTACTTC
TRBV18	.	TRBJ2-7	.	CASSTYLGTYEQYF	TGTGCCAGCTCAACCTACTTGGGTACCTACGAGCAGTACTTC
TRBV28	.	TRBJ2-1	TRBD2	CASSLWASGRGEQFF	TGTGCCAGCAGTCTCTGGGCTAGCGGGAGGGGTGAGCAGTTCTTC
TRBV7-9	.	TRBJ2-7	.	CASSLGVTSYEQYF	TGTGCCAGCAGCTTAGGGGTCACAAGCTACGAGCAGTACTTC
TRBV18	once	TRBJ2-7	.	CASSPRRESPYEQYF	TGTGCCAGCTCACCCCGGCGGGAATCTCCCTACGAGCAGTACTTC
TRBV28	once	TRBJ2-7	.	CASSLWTHQRTGYEQYF	TGTGCCAGCAGTCTCTGGACTCACCAGAGGACGGGTTACGAGCAGTACTTC
TRBV29-1	.	TRBJ2-7	.	CSVGPSVSYEQYF	TGCAGCGTTGGTCCCAGTGTGAGCTACGAGCAGTACTTC
TRBV11-1	.	TRBJ2-5	.	CASSLADFQETQYF	TGTGCCAGCAGCTTAGCGGACTTCCAAGAGACCCAGTACTTC
TRBV20-1	.	TRBJ2-3	.	CSASLDTQYF	TGCAGTGCTAGTTTAGATACGCAGTATTTT
TRBV11-2	.	TRBJ2-2	.	CASSSQTTGELFF	TGTGCCAGCAGCTCCCAAACCACCGGGGAGCTGTTTTTT
TRBV30	.	TRBJ2-7	.	CAWSPRWPSYEQYF	TGTGCCTGGAGTCCCCGATGGCCCTCCTACGAGCAGTACTTC
TRBV29-1	.	TRBJ1-4	.	CSAGGRFNEKLFF	TGCAGCGCTGGGGGCAGGTTTAATGAAAAACTGTTTTTT